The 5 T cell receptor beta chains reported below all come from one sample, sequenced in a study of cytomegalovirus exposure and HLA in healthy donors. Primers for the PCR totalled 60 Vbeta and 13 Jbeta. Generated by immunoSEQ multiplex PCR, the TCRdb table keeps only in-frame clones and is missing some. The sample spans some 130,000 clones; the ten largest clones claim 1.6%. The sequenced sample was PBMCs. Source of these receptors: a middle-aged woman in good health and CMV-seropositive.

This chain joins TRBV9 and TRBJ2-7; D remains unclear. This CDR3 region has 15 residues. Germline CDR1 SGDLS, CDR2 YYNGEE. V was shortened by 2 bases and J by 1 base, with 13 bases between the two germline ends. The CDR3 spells CASSVESGGSYEQYF. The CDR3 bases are TGTGCCAGCAGCGTCGAAAGTGGCGGTTCCTACGAGCAGTACTTC. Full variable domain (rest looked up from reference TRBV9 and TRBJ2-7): DSGVTQTPKHLITATGQRVTLRCSPRSGDLSVYWYQQSLDQGLQFLIQYYNGEERAKGNILERFSAQQFPDLHSELNLSSLELGDSALYFCASSVESGGSYEQYFGPGTRLTVT.

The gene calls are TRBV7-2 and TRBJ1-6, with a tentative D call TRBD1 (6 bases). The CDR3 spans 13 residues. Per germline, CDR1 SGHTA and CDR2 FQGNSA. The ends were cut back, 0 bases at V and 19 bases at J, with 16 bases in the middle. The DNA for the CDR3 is TGTGCCAGCAGCTTAGCGCGGACAGCGGCCATACACTTT. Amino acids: CASSLARTAAIHF.

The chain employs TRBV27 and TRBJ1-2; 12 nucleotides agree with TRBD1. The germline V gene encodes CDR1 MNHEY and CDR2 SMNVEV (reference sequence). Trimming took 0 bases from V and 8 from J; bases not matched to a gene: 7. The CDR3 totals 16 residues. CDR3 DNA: TGTGCCAGCAGTTTATCCGGGGGGACAGGGGGCGAAGGCTACACCTTC. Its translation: CASSLSGGTGGEGYTF.

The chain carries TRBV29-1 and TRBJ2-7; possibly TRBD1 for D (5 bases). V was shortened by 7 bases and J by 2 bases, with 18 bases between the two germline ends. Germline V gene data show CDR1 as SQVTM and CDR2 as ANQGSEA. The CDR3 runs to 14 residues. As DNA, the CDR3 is TGCAGCGCCCAAATTAGGGGCCGCGCCTACGAGCAGTACTTC. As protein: CSAQIRGRAYEQYF.

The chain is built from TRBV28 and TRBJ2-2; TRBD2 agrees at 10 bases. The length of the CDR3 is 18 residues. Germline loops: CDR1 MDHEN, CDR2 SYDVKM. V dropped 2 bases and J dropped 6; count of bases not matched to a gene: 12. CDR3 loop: CASSLVNLAGETAGELFF. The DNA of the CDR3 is TGTGCCAGCAGTTTAGTTAATCTAGCGGGAGAGACAGCCGGGGAGCTGTTTTTT.